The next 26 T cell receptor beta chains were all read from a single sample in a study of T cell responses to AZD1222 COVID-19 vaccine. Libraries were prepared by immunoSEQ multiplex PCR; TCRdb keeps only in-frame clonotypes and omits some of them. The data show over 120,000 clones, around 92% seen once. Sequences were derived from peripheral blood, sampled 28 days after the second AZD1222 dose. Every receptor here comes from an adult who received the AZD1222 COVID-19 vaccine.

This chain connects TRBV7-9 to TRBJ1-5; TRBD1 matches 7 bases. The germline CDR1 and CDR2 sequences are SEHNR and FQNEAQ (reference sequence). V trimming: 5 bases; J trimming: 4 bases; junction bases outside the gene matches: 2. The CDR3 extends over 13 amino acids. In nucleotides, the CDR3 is TGTGCCAGCAGCCCGGGACAGAATCAGCCCCAGCATTTT. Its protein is CASSPGQNQPQHF. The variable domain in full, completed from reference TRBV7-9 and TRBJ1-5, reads DTGVSQNPRHKITKRGQNVTFRCDPISEHNRLYWYRQTLGQGPEFLTYFQNEAQLEKSRLLSDRFSAERPKGSFSTLEIQRTEQGDSAMYLCASSPGQNQPQHFGDGTRLSIL.

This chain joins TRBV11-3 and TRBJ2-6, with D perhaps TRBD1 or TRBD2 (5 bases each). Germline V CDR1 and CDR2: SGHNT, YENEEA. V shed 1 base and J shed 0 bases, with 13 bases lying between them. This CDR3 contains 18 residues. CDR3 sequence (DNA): TGTGCCAGCAGCTTAGTTGCTGGGGGAGACTCTGGGGCCAACGTCCTGACTTTC. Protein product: CASSLVAGGDSGANVLTF.

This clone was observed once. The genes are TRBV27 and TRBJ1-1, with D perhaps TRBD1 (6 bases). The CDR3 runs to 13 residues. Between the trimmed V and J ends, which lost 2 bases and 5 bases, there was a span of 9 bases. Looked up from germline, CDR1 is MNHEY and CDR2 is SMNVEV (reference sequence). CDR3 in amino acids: CASSLQGSTEAFF. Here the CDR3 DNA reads TGTGCCAGCAGTTTACAGGGGAGTACTGAAGCTTTCTTT.

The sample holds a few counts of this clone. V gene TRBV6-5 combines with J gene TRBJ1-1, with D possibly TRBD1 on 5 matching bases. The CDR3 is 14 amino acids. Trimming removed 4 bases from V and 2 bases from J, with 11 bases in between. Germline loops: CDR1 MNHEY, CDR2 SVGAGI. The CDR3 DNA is TGTGCCAGCAGTTGGGACGGAGAAAACACTGAAGCTTTCTTT. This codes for CASSWDGENTEAFF.

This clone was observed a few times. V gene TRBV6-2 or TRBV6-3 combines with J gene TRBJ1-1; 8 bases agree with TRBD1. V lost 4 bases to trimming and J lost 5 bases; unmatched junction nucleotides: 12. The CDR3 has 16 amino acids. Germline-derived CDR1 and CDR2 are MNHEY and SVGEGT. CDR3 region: CASSSLGQGGSTEAFF. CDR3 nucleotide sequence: TGTGCCAGCAGTTCCCTCGGACAGGGAGGTAGTACTGAAGCTTTCTTT.

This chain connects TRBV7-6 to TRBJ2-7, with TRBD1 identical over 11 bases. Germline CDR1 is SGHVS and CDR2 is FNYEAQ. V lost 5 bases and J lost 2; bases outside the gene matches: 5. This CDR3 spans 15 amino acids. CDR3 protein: CASSGTGGTTYEQYF. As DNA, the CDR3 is TGTGCCAGCAGCGGGACAGGGGGTACAACCTACGAGCAGTACTTC.

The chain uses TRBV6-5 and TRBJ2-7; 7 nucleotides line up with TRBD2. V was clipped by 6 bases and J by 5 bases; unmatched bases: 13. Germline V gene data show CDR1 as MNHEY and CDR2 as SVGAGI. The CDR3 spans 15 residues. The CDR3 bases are TGTGCCAGCAGGACCTCCCGCGGGGGAATAGACGAGCAGTACTTC. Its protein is CASRTSRGGIDEQYF.

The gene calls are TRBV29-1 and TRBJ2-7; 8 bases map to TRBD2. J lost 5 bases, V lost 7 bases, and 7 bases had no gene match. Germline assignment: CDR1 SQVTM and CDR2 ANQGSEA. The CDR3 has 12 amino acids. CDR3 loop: CSASGSSNEQYF. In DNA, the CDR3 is TGCAGCGCCAGCGGGAGTTCGAACGAGCAGTACTTC.

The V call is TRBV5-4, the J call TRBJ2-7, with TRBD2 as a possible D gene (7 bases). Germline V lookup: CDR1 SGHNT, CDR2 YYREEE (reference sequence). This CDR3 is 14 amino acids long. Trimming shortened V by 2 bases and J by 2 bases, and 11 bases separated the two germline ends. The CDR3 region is CASSFAGAPYEQYF. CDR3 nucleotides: TGTGCCAGCAGCTTCGCGGGGGCCCCCTACGAGCAGTACTTC.

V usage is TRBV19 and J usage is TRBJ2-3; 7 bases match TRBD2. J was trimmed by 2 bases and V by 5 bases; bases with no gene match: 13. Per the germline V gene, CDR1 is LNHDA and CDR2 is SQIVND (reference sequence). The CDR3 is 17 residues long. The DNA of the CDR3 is TGTGCCAGTAGTGGCCTCGGGAGGTTAGTTTTCACAGATACGCAGTATTTT. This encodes CASSGLGRLVFTDTQYF.

The CDR3 DNA reads as TGTGCCAGCAGCTCCCCCAATGAGCAGTTCTTC. It encodes CASSSPNEQFF. V is TRBV28 and J is TRBJ2-1; D remains ambiguous. V dropped 6 bases and J dropped 6 bases, with 6 bases sitting between them. The CDR3 contains 11 residues. Germline lookup yields CDR1 MDHEN and CDR2 SYDVKM.

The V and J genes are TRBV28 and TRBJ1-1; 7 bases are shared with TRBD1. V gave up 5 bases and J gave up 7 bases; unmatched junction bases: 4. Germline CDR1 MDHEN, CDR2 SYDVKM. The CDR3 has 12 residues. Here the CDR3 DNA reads TGTGCCAGCAGTCCGTGGACAGGTGAAGCTTTCTTT. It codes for CASSPWTGEAFF.

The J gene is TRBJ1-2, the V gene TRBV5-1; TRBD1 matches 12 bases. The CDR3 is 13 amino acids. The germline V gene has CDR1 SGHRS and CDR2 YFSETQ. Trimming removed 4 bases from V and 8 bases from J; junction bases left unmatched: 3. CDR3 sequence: CASSMGQGAGYTF. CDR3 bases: TGCGCCAGCAGCATGGGACAGGGGGCCGGCTACACCTTC.

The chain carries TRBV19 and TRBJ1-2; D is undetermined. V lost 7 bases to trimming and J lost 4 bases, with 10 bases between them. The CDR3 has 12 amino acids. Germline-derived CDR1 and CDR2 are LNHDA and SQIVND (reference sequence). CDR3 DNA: TGTGCCAGTACTTCTTTTGGCTATGGCTACACCTTC. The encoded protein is CASTSFGYGYTF. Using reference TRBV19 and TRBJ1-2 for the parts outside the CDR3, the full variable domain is DGGITQSPKYLFRKEGQNVTLSCEQNLNHDAMYWYRQDPGQGLRLIYYSQIVNDFQKGDIAEGYSVSREKKESFPLTVTSAQKNPTAFYLCASTSFGYGYTFGSGTRLTVV.

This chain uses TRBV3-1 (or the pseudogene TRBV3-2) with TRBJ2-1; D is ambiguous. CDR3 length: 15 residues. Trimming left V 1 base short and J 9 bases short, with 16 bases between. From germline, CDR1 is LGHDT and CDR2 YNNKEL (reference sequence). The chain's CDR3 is CASSQAPGVGREQFF. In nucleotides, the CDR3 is TGTGCCAGCAGCCAAGCCCCGGGCGTAGGGCGTGAGCAGTTCTTC.

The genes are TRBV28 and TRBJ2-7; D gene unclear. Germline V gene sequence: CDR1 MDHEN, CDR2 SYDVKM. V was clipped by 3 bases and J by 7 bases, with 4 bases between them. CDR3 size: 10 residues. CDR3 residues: CASSFNEQYF. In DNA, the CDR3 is TGTGCCAGCAGTTTCAATGAGCAGTACTTC.

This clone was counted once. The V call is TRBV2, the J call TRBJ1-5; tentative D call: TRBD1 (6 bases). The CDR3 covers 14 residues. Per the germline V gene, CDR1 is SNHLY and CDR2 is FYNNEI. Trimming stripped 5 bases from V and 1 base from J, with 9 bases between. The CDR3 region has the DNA TGTGCCAGCAGTCGGGACACCAGCAATCAGCCCCAGCATTTT. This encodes CASSRDTSNQPQHF.

CDR3 region: CASSSGGTEAFF. CDR3 nucleotide sequence: TGTGCCAGCAGCTCAGGGGGCACTGAAGCTTTCTTT. The V and J genes are TRBV7-9 and TRBJ1-1, with 7 positions matching TRBD1. V gave up 4 bases and J gave up 4 bases; unmatched junction bases: 0. CDR1 SEHNR and CDR2 FQNEAQ come from the germline V gene (reference sequence). This CDR3 contains 12 residues. Drawing the rest from reference TRBV7-9 and TRBJ1-1, the complete variable domain is DTGVSQNPRHKITKRGQNVTFRCDPISEHNRLYWYRQTLGQGPEFLTYFQNEAQLEKSRLLSDRFSAERPKGSFSTLEIQRTEQGDSAMYLCASSSGGTEAFFGQGTRLTVV.

The CDR3 sequence is CAWGKGLANNEQFF. CDR3 in DNA: TGTGCCTGGGGAAAGGGACTAGCGAACAATGAGCAGTTCTTC. V and J are TRBV30 and TRBJ2-1; 10 nucleotides align to TRBD2. Germline V gene lookup returns CDR1 GTSNPN and CDR2 SVGIG (reference sequence). This CDR3 has 14 residues. Trimming removed 5 bases from V and 5 bases from J; junction bases left unmatched: 6.

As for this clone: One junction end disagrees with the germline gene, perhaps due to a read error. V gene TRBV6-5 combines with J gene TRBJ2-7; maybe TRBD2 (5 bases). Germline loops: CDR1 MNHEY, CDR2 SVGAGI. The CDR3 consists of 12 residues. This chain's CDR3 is CASSTPLGESSF. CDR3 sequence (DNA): TGTGCCAGCAGTACCCCCCTCGGGGAAAGCTCCTTC.

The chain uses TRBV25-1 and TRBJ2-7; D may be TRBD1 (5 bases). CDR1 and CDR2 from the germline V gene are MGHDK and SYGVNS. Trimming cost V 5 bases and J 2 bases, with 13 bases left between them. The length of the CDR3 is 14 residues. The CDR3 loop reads CASSRKGRTYEQYF. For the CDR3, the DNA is TGTGCCAGCAGTAGGAAGGGGCGAACCTACGAGCAGTACTTC.

CDR3 protein: CASSQGSRAREAFF. The CDR3 region has the DNA TGTGCCAGCTCACAGGGTTCCAGGGCTCGGGAAGCTTTCTTT. The chain joins TRBV18 to TRBJ1-1; TRBD1 might be the D (5 bases). The ends were cut back, 4 bases at V and 8 bases at J, with 17 bases in the middle. The germline gives CDR1 KGHSH, CDR2 LQKENI. The CDR3 loop spans 14 amino acids. The full variable domain, with the rest looked up from reference TRBV18 and TRBJ1-1, is NAGVMQNPRHLVRRRGQEARLRCSPMKGHSHVYWYRQLPEEGLKFMVYLQKENIIDESGMPKERFSAEFPKEGPSILRIQQVVRGDSAAYFCASSQGSRAREAFFGQGTRLTVV.

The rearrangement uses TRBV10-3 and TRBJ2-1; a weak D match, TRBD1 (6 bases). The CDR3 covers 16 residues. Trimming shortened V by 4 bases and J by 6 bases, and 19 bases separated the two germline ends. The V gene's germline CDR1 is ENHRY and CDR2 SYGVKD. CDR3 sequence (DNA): TGTGCCATCAGTGCAAACCAGGGGCTATTCGGCAATGAGCAGTTCTTC. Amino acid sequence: CAISANQGLFGNEQFF.

CDR3 in amino acids: CASSFSGGPYNEQFF. In DNA, the CDR3 is TGTGCCAGCAGCTTTAGCGGCGGACCCTACAATGAGCAGTTCTTC. This chain joins TRBV11-3 and TRBJ2-1; weak D call: TRBD2 (6 bases). V was clipped by 3 bases and J by 2 bases, with 11 bases between them. The CDR3 totals 15 residues. Germline V lookup: CDR1 SGHNT, CDR2 YENEEA. Variable domain in full (rest from reference TRBV11-3 and TRBJ2-1): EAGVVQSPRYKIIEKKQPVAFWCNPISGHNTLYWYLQNLGQGPELLIRYENEEAVDDSQLPKDRFSAERLKGVDSTLKIQPAELGDSAVYLCASSFSGGPYNEQFFGPGTRLTVL.

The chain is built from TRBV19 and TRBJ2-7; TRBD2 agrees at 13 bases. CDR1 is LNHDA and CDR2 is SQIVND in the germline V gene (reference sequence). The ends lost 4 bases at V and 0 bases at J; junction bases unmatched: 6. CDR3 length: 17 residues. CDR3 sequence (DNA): TGTGCCAGTAGTAAGGGACTAGCGGGACCTTTCTCCTACGAGCAGTACTTC. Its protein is CASSKGLAGPFSYEQYF. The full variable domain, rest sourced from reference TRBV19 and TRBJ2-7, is DGGITQSPKYLFRKEGQNVTLSCEQNLNHDAMYWYRQDPGQGLRLIYYSQIVNDFQKGDIAEGYSVSREKKESFPLTVTSAQKNPTAFYLCASSKGLAGPFSYEQYFGPGTRLTVT.

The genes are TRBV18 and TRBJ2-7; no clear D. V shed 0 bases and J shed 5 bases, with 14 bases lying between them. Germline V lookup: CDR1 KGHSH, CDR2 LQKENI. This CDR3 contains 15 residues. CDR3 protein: CASSPPSKSGDEQYF. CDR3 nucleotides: TGTGCCAGCTCACCACCCAGCAAGTCCGGCGACGAGCAGTACTTC.